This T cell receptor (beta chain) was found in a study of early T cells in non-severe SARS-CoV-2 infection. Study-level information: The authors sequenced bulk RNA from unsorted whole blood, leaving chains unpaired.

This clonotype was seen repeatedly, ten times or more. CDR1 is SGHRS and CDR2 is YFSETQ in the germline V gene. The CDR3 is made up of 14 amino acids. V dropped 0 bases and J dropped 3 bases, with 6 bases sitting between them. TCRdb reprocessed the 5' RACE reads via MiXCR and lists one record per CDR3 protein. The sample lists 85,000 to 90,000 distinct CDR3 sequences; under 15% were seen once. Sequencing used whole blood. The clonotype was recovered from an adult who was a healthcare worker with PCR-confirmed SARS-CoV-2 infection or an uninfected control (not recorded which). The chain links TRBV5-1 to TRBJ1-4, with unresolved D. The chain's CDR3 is CASSLGQPNEKLFF. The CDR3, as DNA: TGCGCCAGCAGCTTGGGACAACCTAATGAAAAACTGTTTTTT.